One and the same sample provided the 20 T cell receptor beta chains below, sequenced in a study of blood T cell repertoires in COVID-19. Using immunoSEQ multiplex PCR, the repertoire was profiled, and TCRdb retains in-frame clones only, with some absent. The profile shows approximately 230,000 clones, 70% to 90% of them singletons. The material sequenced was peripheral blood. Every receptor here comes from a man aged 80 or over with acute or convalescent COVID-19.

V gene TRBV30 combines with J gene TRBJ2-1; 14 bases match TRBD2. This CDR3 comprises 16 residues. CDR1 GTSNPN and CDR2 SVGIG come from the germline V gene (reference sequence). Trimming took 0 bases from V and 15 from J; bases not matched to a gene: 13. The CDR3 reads CAWSVRGAGLAGEAFF. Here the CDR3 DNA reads TGTGCCTGGAGTGTAAGGGGGGCGGGACTAGCGGGAGAGGCGTTCTTC.

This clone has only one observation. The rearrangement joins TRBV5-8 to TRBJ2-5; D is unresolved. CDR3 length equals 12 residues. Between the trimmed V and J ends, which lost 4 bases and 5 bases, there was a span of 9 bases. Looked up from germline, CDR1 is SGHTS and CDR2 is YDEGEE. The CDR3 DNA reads TGTGCCAGCAGCCCCATGAGGGAGACCCAGTACTTC. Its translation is CASSPMRETQYF.

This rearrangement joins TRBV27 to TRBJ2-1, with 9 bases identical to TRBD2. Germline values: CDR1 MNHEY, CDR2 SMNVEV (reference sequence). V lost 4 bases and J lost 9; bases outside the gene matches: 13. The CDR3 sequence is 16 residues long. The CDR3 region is CASSSPGGRAFFEQFF. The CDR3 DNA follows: TGTGCCAGCAGTTCCCCCGGCGGGAGGGCCTTTTTTGAGCAGTTCTTC.

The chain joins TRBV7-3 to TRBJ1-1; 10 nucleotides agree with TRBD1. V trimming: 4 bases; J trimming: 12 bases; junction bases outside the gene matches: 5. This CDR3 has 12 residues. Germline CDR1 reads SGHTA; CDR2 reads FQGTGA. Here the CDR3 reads CASSSPGQGSFF. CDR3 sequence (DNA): TGTGCCAGCAGCTCCCCGGGACAGGGGTCTTTCTTT.

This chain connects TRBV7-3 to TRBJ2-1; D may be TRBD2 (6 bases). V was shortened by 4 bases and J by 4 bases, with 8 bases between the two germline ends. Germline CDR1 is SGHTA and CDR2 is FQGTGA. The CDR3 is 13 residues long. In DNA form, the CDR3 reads TGTGCCAGCAGCTCCGGGACTTACAATGAGCAGTTCTTC. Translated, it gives CASSSGTYNEQFF.

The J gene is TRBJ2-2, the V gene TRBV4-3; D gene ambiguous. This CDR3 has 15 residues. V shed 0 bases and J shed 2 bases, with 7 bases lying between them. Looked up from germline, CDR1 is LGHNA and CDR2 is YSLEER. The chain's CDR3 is CASSQDRVNTGELFF. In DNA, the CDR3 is TGCGCCAGCAGCCAAGATCGGGTTAACACCGGGGAGCTGTTTTTT.

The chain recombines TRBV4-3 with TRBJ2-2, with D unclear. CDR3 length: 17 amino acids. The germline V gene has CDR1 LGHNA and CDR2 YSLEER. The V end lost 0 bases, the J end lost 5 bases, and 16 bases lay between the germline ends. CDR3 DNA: TGCGCCAGCAGCCAAGATACGGGTAGCTATACAACCGGGGAGCTGTTTTTT. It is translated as CASSQDTGSYTTGELFF.

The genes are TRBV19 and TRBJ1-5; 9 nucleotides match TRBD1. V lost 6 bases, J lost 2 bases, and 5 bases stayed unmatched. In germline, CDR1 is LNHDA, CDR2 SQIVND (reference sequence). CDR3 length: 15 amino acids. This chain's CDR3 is CASSNTGGGNQPQHF. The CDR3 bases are TGTGCCAGTAGCAATACAGGGGGCGGCAATCAGCCCCAGCATTTT.

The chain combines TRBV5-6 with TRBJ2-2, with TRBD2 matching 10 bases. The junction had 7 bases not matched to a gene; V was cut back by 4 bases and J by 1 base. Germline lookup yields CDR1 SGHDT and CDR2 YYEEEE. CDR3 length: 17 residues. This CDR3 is CASSLLASGGNTGELFF. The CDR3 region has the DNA TGTGCCAGCAGCCTGCTGGCTAGCGGGGGGAACACCGGGGAGCTGTTTTTT. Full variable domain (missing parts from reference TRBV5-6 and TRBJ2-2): DAGVTQSPTHLIKTRGQQVTLRCSPKSGHDTVSWYQQALGQGPQFIFQYYEEEERQRGNFPDRFSGHQFPNYSSELNVNALLLGDSALYLCASSLLASGGNTGELFFGEGSRLTVL.

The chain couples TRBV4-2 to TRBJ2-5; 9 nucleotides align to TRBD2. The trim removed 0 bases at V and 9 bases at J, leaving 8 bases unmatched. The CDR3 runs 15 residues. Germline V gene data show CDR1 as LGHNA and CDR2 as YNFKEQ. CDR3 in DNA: TGTGCCAGCAGCCAAGACGGTCTAGCGGGGAATCCCCAGTACTTC. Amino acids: CASSQDGLAGNPQYF.

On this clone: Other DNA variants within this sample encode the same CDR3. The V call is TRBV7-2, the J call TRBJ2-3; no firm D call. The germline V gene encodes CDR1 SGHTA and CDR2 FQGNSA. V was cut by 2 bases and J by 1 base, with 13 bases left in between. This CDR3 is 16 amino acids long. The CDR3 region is CASSLQGGRGTDTQYF. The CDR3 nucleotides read TGTGCCAGCAGCTTACAAGGCGGTCGAGGCACAGATACGCAGTATTTT.

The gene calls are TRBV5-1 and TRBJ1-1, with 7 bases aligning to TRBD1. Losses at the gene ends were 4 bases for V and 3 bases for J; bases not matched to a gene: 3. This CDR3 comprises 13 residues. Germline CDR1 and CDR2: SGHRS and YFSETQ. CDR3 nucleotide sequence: TGCGCCAGCAGCCAGGACAGGCACACTGAAGCTTTCTTT. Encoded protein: CASSQDRHTEAFF.

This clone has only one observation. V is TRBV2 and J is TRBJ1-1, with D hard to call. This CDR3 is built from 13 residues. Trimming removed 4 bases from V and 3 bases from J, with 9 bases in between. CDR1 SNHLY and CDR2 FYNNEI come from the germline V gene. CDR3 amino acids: CASSVNTYTEAFF. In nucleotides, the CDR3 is TGTGCCAGCAGTGTCAACACCTACACTGAAGCTTTCTTT.

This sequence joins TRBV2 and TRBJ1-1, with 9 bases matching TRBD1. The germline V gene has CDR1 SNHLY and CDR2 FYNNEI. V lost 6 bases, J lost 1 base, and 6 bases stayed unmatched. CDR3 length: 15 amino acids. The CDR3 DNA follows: TGTGCCAGCAGACCGGGACAGGGAACGAACACTGAAGCTTTCTTT. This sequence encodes CASRPGQGTNTEAFF.

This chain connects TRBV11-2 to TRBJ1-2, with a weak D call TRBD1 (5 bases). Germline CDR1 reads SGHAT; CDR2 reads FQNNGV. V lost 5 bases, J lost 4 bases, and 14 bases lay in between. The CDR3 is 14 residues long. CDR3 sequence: CASSPAGRVYGYTF. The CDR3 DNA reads TGTGCCAGCAGCCCTGCAGGGAGGGTCTATGGCTACACCTTC.

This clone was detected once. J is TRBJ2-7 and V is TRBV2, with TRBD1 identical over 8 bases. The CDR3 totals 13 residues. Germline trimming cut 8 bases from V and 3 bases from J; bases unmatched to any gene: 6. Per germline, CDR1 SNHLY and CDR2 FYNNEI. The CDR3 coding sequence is TGTGCCAGCCTTGGACAGGGAGTCTACGAGCAGTACTTC. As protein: CASLGQGVYEQYF.

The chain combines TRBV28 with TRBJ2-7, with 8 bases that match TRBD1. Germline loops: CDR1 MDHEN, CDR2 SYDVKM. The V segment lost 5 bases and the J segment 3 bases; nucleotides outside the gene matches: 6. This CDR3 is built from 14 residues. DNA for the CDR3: TGTGCCAGCAGTCCCTGGACAGGGAGCTACGAGCAGTACTTC. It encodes CASSPWTGSYEQYF.

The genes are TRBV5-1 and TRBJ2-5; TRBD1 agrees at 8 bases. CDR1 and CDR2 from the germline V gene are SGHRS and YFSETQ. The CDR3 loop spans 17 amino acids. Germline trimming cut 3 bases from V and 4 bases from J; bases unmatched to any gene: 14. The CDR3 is CASSYNKLTGDRETQYF. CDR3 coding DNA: TGCGCCAGCAGCTATAACAAATTGACAGGGGACCGAGAGACCCAGTACTTC. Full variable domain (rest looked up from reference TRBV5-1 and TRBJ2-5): KAGVTQTPRYLIKTRGQQVTLSCSPISGHRSVSWYQQTPGQGLQFLFEYFSETQRNKGNFPGRFSGRQFSNSRSEMNVSTLELGDSALYLCASSYNKLTGDRETQYFGPGTRLLVL.

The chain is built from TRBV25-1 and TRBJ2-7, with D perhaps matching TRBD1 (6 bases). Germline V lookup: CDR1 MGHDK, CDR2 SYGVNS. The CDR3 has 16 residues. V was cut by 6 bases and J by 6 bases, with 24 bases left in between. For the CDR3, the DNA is TGTGCCAGCAGCCCCATTGGGGGCACCGTTCACGGCGAGCAGTACTTC. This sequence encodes CASSPIGGTVHGEQYF.

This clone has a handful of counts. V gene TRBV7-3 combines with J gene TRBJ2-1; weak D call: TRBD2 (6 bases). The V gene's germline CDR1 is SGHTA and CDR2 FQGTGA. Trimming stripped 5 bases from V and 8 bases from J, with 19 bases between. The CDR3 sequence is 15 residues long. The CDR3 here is CASSQERARVHEQFF. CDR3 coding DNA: TGTGCCAGCAGCCAAGAGCGGGCTAGAGTACATGAGCAGTTCTTC.